This TCR beta chain was sequenced during a study of T-cell memory formation after mild COVID-19. Study overall: Across donors, TCR clusters were largely donor specific.

Deletions cut 0 bases from V and 5 bases from J, with 5 bases between. The germline CDR1 and CDR2 sequences are LGHNA and YNFKEQ. The CDR3 contains 13 residues. Points on this clonotype: Its target is unknown.

Study-level results: Clones contracting day 15 to 85 were balanced CD4/CD8; later expanders leaned CD4+. There was no confirmation that second-wave clones peaking on day 37 were SARS-CoV-2 specific.

TCRdb used MiXCR to reprocess the 5' RACE reads, holding one entry per CDR3 protein. The sample contains approximately 480,000 distinct CDR3 sequences, 15% to 20% of which appear only once. The chain combines TRBV4-2 with TRBJ2-1; the D is unclear. The clonotype comes from an adult woman who had mild COVID-19 (a few samples of this study predate the infection). Cell type and time point are not known. Material for sequencing was PBMCs or a T cell subset sorted from them (not recorded which). The CDR3 sequence is CASSQDSHNEQFF. DNA of the CDR3: TGTGCCAGCAGCCAAGATTCCCACAATGAGCAGTTCTTC.